This T cell receptor beta chain was sequenced for a study of blood T cell repertoires in COVID-19. The trim removed 5 bases at V and 0 bases at J, leaving 16 bases unmatched. Germline CDR1 is LGHNA and CDR2 is YNFKEQ. The CDR3 runs to 19 residues. Source study methods: By means of reference gene primer amplification, nucleated cell counts were estimated. Measured with immunoSEQ multiplex PCR; TCRdb has only the in-frame clones, and not every one. V and J calls and clone size are given by that table; D and trimming were obtained from the DNA. The sample shows some 87,000 clones, around 81% of them seen only once.

This sequence joins TRBV4-2 and TRBJ1-3; the match to TRBD1 covers 7 bases. This receptor was obtained from a woman aged 70-85 years with active or convalescent COVID-19. The source material was peripheral blood. The CDR3 DNA follows: TGTGCCAGCAGCAACCCGACAGGGATAAACCTATTCTCTGGAAACACCATATATTTT. Amino acids: CASSNPTGINLFSGNTIYF.